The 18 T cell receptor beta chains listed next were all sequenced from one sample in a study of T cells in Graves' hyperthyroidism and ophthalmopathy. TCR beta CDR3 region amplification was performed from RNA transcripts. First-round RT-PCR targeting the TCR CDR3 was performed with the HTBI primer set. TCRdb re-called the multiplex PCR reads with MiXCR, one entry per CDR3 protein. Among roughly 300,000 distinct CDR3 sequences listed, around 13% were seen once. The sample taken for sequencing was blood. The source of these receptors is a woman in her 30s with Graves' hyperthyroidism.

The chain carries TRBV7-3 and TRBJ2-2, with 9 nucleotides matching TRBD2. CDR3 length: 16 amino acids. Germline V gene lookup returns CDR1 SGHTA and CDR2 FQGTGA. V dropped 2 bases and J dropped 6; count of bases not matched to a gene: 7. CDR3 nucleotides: TGTGCCAGCAGCTTAGGGGCAAGCGGGAGGCCCGGGGAGCTGTTTTTT. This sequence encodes CASSLGASGRPGELFF.

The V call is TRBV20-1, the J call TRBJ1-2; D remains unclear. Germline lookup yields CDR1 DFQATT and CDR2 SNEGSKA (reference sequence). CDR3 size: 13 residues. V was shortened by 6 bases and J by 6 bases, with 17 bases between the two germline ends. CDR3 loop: CSARTQESDGYTF. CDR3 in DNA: TGCAGTGCCCGCACCCAGGAGTCGGATGGCTACACCTTC.

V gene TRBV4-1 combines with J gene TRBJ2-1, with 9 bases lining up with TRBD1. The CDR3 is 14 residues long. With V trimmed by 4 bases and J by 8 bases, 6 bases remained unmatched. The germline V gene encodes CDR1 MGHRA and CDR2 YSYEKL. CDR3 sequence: CASSRWTGEDEQFF. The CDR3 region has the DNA TGCGCCAGCAGCCGCTGGACAGGGGAAGATGAGCAGTTCTTC.

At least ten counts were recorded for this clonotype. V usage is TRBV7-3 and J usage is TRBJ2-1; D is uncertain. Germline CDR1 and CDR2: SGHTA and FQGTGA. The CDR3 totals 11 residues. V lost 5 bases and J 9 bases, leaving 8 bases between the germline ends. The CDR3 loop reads CASSNSGEQFF. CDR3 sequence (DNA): TGTGCCAGCAGCAACTCCGGTGAGCAGTTCTTC.

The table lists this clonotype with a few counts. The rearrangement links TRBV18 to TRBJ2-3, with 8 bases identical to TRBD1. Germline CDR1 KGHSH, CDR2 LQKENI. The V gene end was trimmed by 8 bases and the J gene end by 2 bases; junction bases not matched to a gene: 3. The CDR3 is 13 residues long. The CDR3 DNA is TGTGCCAGCCAGGGACAGGTCACAGATACGCAGTATTTT. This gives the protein CASQGQVTDTQYF.

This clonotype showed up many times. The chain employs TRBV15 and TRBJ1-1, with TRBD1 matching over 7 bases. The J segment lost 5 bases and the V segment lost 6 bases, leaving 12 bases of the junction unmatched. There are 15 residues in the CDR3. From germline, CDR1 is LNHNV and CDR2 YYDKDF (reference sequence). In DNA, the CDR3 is TGTGCCACCAGTTCGACAGGGATCCTCCGAACTGAAGCTTTCTTT. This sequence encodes CATSSTGILRTEAFF.

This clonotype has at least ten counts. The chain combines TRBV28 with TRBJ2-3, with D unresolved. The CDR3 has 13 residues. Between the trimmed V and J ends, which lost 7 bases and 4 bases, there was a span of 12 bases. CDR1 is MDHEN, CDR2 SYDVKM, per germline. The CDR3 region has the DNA TGTGCCAGCACCCCTAGTATATCAGATACGCAGTATTTT. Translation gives CASTPSISDTQYF.

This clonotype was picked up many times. CDR3 in amino acids: CSVEGRWQGSNTGELFF. CDR3 nucleotide sequence: TGCAGCGTTGAAGGTCGTTGGCAGGGTTCGAACACCGGGGAGCTGTTTTTT. The chain is built from TRBV29-1 and TRBJ2-2, with a tentative D call TRBD1 (5 bases). V was shortened by 1 base and J by 0 bases, with 15 bases between the two germline ends. Germline V gives CDR1 SQVTM, CDR2 ANQGSEA. The CDR3 runs to 17 residues.

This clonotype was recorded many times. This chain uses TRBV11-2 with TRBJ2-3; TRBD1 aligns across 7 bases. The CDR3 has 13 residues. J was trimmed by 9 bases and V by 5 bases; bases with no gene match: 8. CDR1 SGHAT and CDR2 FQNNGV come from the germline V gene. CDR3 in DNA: TGTGCCAGCAGCACCGGACAGGTCGGGACGCAGTATTTT. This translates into CASSTGQVGTQYF.

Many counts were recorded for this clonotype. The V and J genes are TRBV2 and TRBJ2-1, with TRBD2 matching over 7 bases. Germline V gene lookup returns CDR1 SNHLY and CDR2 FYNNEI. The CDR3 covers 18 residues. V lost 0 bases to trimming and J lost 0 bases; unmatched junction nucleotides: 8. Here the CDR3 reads CASSEALSAGDSYNEQFF. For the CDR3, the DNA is TGTGCCAGCAGTGAAGCGCTTTCTGCGGGGGACTCCTACAATGAGCAGTTCTTC.

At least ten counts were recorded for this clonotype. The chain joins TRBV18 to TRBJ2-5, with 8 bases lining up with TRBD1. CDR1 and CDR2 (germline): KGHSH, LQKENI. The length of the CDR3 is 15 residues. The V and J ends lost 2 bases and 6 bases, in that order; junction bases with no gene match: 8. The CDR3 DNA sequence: TGTGCCAGCTCACCATCGACAGGGGTGGTGAAGACCCAGTACTTC. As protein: CASSPSTGVVKTQYF.

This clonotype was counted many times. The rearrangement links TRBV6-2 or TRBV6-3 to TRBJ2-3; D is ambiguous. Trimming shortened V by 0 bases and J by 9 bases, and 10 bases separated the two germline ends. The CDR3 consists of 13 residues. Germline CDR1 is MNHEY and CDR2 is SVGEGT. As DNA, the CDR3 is TGTGCCAGCAGTTACTCGTTGGATGGCACGCAGTATTTT. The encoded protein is CASSYSLDGTQYF.

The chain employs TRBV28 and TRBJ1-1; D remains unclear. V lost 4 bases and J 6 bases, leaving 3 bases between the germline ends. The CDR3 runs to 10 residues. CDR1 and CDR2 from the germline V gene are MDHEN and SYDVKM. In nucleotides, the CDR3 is TGTGCCAGCAGTTCGTCTGAAGCTTTCTTT. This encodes CASSSSEAFF.

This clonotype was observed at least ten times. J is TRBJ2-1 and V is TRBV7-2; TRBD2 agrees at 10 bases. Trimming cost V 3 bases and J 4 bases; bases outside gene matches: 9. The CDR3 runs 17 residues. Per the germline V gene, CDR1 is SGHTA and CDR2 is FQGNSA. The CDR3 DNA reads TGTGCCAGCAGCTTCGAGCCGGGACTAGCGCGATACAATGAGCAGTTCTTC. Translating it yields CASSFEPGLARYNEQFF.

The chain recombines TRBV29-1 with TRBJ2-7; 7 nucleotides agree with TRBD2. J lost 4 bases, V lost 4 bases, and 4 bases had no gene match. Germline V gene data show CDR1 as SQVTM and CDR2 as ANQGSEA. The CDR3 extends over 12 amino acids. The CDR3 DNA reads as TGCAGCGTTGGGGGCGGGAGTTACGAGCAGTACTTC. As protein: CSVGGGSYEQYF.

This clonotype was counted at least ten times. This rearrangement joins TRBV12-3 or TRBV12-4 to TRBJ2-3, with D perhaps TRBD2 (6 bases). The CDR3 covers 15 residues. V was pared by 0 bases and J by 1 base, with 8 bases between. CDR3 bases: TGTGCCAGCAGTTTAGCTAGCGGTCGCACAGATACGCAGTATTTT. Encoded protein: CASSLASGRTDTQYF.

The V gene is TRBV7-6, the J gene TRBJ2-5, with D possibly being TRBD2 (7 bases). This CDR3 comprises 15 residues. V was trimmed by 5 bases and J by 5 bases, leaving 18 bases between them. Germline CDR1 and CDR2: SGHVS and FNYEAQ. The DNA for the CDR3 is TGTGCCAGCAGCCCGGGGCAGGGAGGGGGGGAGACCCAGTACTTC. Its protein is CASSPGQGGGETQYF.

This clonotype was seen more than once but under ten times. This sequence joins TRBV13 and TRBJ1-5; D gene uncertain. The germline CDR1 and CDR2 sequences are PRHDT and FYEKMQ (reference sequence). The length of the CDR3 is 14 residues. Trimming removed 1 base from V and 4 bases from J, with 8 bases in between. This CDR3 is CASSLVGRNQPQHF. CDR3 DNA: TGTGCCAGCAGCTTAGTGGGAAGAAATCAGCCCCAGCATTTT.